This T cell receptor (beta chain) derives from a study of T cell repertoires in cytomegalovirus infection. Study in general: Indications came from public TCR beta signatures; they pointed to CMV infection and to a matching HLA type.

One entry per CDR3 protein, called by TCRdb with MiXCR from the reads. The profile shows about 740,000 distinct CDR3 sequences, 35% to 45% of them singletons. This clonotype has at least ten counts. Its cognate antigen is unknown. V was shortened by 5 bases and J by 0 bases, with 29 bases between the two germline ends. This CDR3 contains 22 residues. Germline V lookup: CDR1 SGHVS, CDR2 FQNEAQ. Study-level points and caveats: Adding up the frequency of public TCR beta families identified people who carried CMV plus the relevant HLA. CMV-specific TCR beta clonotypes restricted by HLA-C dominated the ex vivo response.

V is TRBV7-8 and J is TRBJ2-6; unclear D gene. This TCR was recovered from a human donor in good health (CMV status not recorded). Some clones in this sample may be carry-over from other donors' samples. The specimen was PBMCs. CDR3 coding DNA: TGTGCCAGCAGCCCCCTCCCCCAGCCCCGAGACATACTTCTCTCTGGGGCCAACGTCCTGACTTTC. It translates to CASSPLPQPRDILLSGANVLTF.